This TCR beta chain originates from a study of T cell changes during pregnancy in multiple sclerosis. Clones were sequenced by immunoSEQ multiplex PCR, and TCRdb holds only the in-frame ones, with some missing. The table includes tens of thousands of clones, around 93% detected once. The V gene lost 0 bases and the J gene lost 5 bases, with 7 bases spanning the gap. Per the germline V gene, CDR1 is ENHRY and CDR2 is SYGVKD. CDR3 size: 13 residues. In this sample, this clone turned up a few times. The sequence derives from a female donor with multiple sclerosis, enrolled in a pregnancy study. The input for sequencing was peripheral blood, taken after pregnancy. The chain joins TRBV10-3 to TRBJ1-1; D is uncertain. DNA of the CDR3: TGTGCCATCAGTGAGTCGGAGGTTACTGAAGCTTTCTTT. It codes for CAISESEVTEAFF.